A single sample is the source of the 20 T cell receptor beta chains below, sequenced in a study of T cell responses to AZD1222 COVID-19 vaccine. Profiled with immunoSEQ multiplex PCR; TCRdb holds only in-frame clones, not every one. The sample shows 150,000 to 180,000 clones, 90% of them seen only once. Here the sequenced sample was peripheral blood, taken 28 days after the second AZD1222 dose. These TCRs come from an adult who received the AZD1222 COVID-19 vaccine.

This sequence joins TRBV2 and TRBJ2-2; 10 bases are a match to TRBD2. V shed 7 bases, J shed 10 bases, and the junction held 18 bases outside the gene matches. The CDR3 covers 17 residues. Germline-derived CDR1 and CDR2 are SNHLY and FYNNEI. CDR3 DNA sequence: TGTGCCAGCACCCCCTATCCCAGCGGGAGGGCCCCAGCGGAGCTGTTTTTT. It specifies CASTPYPSGRAPAELFF.

The chain carries TRBV29-1 and TRBJ2-6; D is uncertain. The CDR3 sequence is 16 residues long. Trimming cost V 0 bases and J 0 bases, with 9 bases left between them. Germline-derived CDR1 and CDR2 are SQVTM and ANQGSEA. In DNA form, the CDR3 reads TGCAGCGTTGAAGAGGGCCTGAGCTCTGGGGCCAACGTCCTGACTTTC. Amino acid sequence: CSVEEGLSSGANVLTF.

J is TRBJ1-2 and V is TRBV6-6, with D possibly TRBD1 on 6 matching bases. CDR1 and CDR2 (germline): MNHNY, SVGAGI (reference sequence). This CDR3 spans 18 amino acids. Trimming took 5 bases from V and 4 from J, leaving 26 bases between them. The CDR3 is CASSPRVGASPILYGYTF. The CDR3 bases are TGTGCCAGCAGTCCAAGGGTGGGGGCCTCACCAATTCTCTATGGCTACACCTTC.

The chain has TRBV7-9 and TRBJ2-7; 10 bases line up with TRBD2. This CDR3 spans 14 amino acids. V lost 4 bases and J lost 3; bases outside the gene matches: 3. Germline V lookup: CDR1 SEHNR, CDR2 FQNEAQ (reference sequence). CDR3 DNA sequence: TGTGCCAGCAGCTCACTAGCGGGGTTCTACGAGCAGTACTTC. Translating gives CASSSLAGFYEQYF.

The chain carries TRBV9 and TRBJ1-2; D unresolved. The CDR3 length is 14 residues. Germline assignment: CDR1 SGDLS and CDR2 YYNGEE. The V and J ends lost 4 bases and 0 bases respectively, with 10 bases between them. CDR3 nucleotide sequence: TGTGCCAGCAGCCCCAACTTTCCTAACTATGGCTACACCTTC. As protein: CASSPNFPNYGYTF.

The CDR3 DNA sequence: TGTGCCAGCAGCAGGGACTCCTACAATGAGCAGTTCTTC. Translated: CASSRDSYNEQFF. The V call is TRBV7-3, the J call TRBJ2-1; D uncertain. V lost 5 bases and J lost 0, with 5 bases in between. The germline gives CDR1 SGHTA, CDR2 FQGTGA. The CDR3 totals 13 residues.

The CDR3, as DNA: TGTGCCAGCAGCTTAGGGGGCAGAAATGAGCAGTTCTTC. It translates to CASSLGGRNEQFF. The V and J genes are TRBV11-3 and TRBJ2-1, with D tentatively TRBD1 (5 bases). Between the trimmed V and J ends, which lost 1 base and 7 bases, there was a span of 8 bases. CDR3 length: 13 amino acids. The germline CDR1 and CDR2 sequences are SGHNT and YENEEA.

The chain employs TRBV5-1 and TRBJ2-5; a weak D match, TRBD1 (6 bases). The germline CDR1 and CDR2 sequences are SGHRS and YFSETQ. The CDR3 contains 13 residues. With 7 bases removed from V and 5 bases from J, the gap between germline ends came to 15 bases. CDR3 DNA: TGCGCCAGCGGGGTAGGGGGTTTTGAGACCCAGTACTTC. It encodes CASGVGGFETQYF.

The rearrangement links TRBV11-2 to TRBJ2-7; 11 bases are shared with TRBD1. The ends lost 5 bases at V and 0 bases at J; junction bases unmatched: 9. CDR3 length: 17 residues. The germline V gene has CDR1 SGHAT and CDR2 FQNNGV. DNA of the CDR3: TGTGCCAGCAGCCCCGGGACAGGGGGAGTTCGCTCCTACGAGCAGTACTTC. Its protein is CASSPGTGGVRSYEQYF.

The chain joins TRBV7-3 to TRBJ2-2; unclear D gene. The CDR3 consists of 15 residues. Trimming removed 5 bases from V and 1 base from J, with 11 bases in between. CDR1 is SGHTA, CDR2 FQGTGA, per germline. CDR3 bases: TGTGCCAGCAGCCCGAGGCGACGGAACACCGGGGAGCTGTTTTTT. This gives the protein CASSPRRRNTGELFF.

The genes are TRBV20-1 and TRBJ2-3; no definite D call. The germline gives CDR1 DFQATT, CDR2 SNEGSKA (reference sequence). The CDR3 extends over 15 amino acids. V lost 3 bases to trimming and J lost 0 bases, with 13 bases between them. The CDR3 loop is CSASRRITSTDTQYF. In DNA, the CDR3 is TGCAGTGCTAGTAGGCGGATTACTAGCACAGATACGCAGTATTTT.

The chain combines TRBV23-1 with TRBJ2-7; TRBD2 is a possible D gene (6 bases). TRBV23-1 qualifies as an ORF whose function is uncertain. V gave up 10 bases and J gave up 3 bases, with 19 bases separating them. The CDR3 spans 14 residues. CDR3: CATPRRALRYEQYF. The CDR3 nucleotides are TGCGCCACCCCGCGGAGGGCCCTTCGCTACGAGCAGTACTTC.

The chain links TRBV7-2 to TRBJ2-3; 11 bases match TRBD2. Germline V CDR1 and CDR2: SGHTA, FQGNSA. V dropped 1 base and J dropped 5; count of bases not matched to a gene: 5. The CDR3 contains 16 residues. CDR3 in DNA: TGTGCCAGCAGCTTAGTAGCTAGCGGGGGGCTAGATACGCAGTATTTT. Amino acid sequence: CASSLVASGGLDTQYF.

V is TRBV19 and J is TRBJ2-1; TRBD2 matches at 12 bases. With 5 bases clipped from V and 4 bases from J, the junction kept 6 bases outside the gene matches. Germline assignment: CDR1 LNHDA and CDR2 SQIVND (reference sequence). CDR3 size: 16 residues. The CDR3 region is CASSFGLAGTYNEQFF. The CDR3 coding sequence is TGTGCCAGTAGTTTCGGACTAGCGGGGACGTACAATGAGCAGTTCTTC.

The gene calls are TRBV2 and TRBJ1-1, with a weak D call TRBD1 (5 bases). The CDR3 consists of 16 residues. Per germline, CDR1 SNHLY and CDR2 FYNNEI. With 2 bases removed from V and 1 base from J, the gap between germline ends came to 14 bases. This CDR3 reads CASSESLAGQNTEAFF. The CDR3 bases are TGTGCCAGCAGTGAAAGTTTGGCGGGGCAGAACACTGAAGCTTTCTTT.

The gene calls are TRBV24-1 and TRBJ2-3; no clear D gene. V shed 3 bases and J shed 1 base, with 10 bases lying between them. This CDR3 has 15 amino acids. The germline gives CDR1 KGHDR, CDR2 SFDVKD. The CDR3 is CATSDPMGRTDTQYF. The CDR3 DNA is TGTGCCACCAGTGATCCTATGGGTCGCACAGATACGCAGTATTTT.

The V gene is TRBV6-5, the J gene TRBJ1-1, with TRBD1 matching over 8 bases. V was clipped by 5 bases and J by 5 bases; unmatched bases: 4. The CDR3 has 13 residues. Germline V gene sequence: CDR1 MNHEY, CDR2 SVGAGI. The CDR3 nucleotides read TGTGCCAGCAGTCCGGACAGGGCGACTGAAGCTTTCTTT. Its translation: CASSPDRATEAFF.

The J gene is TRBJ1-2, the V gene TRBV5-4; 8 bases match TRBD1. V was clipped by 4 bases and J by 4 bases; unmatched bases: 3. Germline-derived CDR1 and CDR2 are SGHNT and YYREEE (reference sequence). The CDR3 sequence is 13 residues long. CDR3 residues: CASSRGQVYGYTF. For the CDR3, the DNA is TGTGCCAGCAGCAGGGGACAGGTCTATGGCTACACCTTC.

The V and J genes are TRBV12-3 or TRBV12-4 and TRBJ1-2; 7 positions agree with TRBD1. Trimming took 3 bases from V and 8 from J; bases not matched to a gene: 6. This CDR3 comprises 13 residues. In DNA form, the CDR3 reads TGTGCCAGCAGTTTCAGGGGGGCGCAAGGCTACACCTTC. Its protein product is CASSFRGAQGYTF.

The rearrangement links TRBV7-8 to TRBJ2-1, with no clear D. CDR3 length equals 15 residues. With 7 bases removed from V and 5 bases from J, the gap between germline ends came to 18 bases. Germline CDR1 reads SGHVS; CDR2 reads FQNEAQ. The CDR3 DNA reads TGTGCCAGCATCCGAACCCGGGTCGACAACAATGAGCAGTTCTTC. Translated, it gives CASIRTRVDNNEQFF.